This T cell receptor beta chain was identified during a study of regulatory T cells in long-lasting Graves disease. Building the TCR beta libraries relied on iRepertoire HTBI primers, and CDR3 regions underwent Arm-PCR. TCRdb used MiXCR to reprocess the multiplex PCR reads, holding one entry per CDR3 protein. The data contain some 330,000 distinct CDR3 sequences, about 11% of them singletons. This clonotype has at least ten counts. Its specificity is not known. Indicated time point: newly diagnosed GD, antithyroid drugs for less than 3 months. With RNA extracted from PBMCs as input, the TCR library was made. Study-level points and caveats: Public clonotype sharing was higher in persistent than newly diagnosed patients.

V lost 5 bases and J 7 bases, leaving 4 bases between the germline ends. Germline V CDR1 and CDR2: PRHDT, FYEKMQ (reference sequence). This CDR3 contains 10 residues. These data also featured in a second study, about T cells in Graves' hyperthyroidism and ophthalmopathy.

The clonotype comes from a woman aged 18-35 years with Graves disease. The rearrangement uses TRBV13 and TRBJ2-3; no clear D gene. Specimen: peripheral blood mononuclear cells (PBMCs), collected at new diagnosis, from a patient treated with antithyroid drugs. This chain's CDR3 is CASSQNTQYF. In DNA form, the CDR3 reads TGTGCCAGCAGCCAAAATACGCAGTATTTT.